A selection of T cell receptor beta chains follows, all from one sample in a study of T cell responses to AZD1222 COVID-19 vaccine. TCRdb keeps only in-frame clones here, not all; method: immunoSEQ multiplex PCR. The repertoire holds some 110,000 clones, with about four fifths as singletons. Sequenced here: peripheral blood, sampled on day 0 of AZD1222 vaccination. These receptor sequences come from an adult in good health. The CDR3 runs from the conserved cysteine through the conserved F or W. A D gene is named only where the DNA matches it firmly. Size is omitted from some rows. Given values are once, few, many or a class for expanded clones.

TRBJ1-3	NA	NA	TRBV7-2	CASSPYVAPGNTIYF	TGTGCCAGCAGCCCCTACGTGGCCCCTGGAAACACCATATATTTT
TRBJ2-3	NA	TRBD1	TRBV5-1	CASSLETGVSDTQYF	TGCGCCAGCAGCTTGGAAACAGGGGTATCAGATACGCAGTATTTT
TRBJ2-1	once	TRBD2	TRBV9	CASSVGGRVSYNEQFF	TGTGCCAGCAGCGTAGGCGGGAGAGTATCCTACAATGAGCAGTTCTTC
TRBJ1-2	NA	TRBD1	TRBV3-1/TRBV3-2	CASSLGQGAGYTF	TGTGCCAGCAGCCTGGGACAGGGGGCTGGCTACACCTTC
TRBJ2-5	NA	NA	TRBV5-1	CASSRVQGRGTQYF	TGCGCCAGCAGCCGCGTCCAGGGTCGTGGGACCCAGTACTTC
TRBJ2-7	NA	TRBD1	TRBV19	CASSATGVGYEQYF	TGTGCCAGTAGTGCAACAGGGGTTGGGTACGAGCAGTACTTC
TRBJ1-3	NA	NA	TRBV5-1	CASTLEGVLSGNTIYF	TGCGCCAGCACCCTGGAGGGTGTTCTCTCTGGAAACACCATATATTTT
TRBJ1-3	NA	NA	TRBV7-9	CASSLGRTSGNTIYF	TGTGCCAGCAGTTTAGGACGTACCTCTGGAAACACCATATATTTT
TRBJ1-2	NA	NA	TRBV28	CASSDYGYTF	TGTGCCAGCAGTGACTATGGCTACACCTTC
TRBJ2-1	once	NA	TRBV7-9	CASSLGLQITLSYNEQFF	TGTGCCAGCAGCTTAGGGCTCCAGATTACCCTTTCCTACAATGAGCAGTTCTTC
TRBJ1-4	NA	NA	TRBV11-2	CASSLDGGTNEKLFF	TGTGCCAGCAGCTTAGATGGGGGAACTAATGAAAAACTGTTTTTT
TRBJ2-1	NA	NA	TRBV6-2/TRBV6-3	CASSYSNLRPLNNEQFF	TGTGCCAGCAGTTACTCGAACCTGCGGCCTCTCAACAATGAGCAGTTCTTC
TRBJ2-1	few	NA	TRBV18	CASSKLDEQFF	TGTGCCAGCTCAAAACTGGATGAGCAGTTCTTC
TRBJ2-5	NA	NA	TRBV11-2	CASSNNRQSMETQYF	TGTGCCAGCAGCAATAACAGACAGTCTATGGAGACCCAGTACTTC
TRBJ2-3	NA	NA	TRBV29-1	CSVEEGAGDTQYF	TGCAGCGTTGAAGAGGGGGCGGGAGATACGCAGTATTTT
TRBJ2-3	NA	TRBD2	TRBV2	CASSVSASGGADTQYF	TGTGCCAGCAGTGTTTCTGCTAGCGGGGGGGCAGATACGCAGTATTTT
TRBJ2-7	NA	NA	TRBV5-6	CASSLVGYEQYF	TGTGCCAGCAGCTTGGTGGGATACGAGCAGTACTTC
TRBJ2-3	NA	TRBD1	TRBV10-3	CAISPGQGASDTQYF	TGTGCCATCAGCCCGGGACAGGGTGCTTCCGATACGCAGTATTTT
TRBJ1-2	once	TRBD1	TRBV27	CASSRTGGHYGYTF	TGTGCCAGCAGTCGGACAGGGGGACACTATGGCTACACCTTC
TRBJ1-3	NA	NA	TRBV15	CATSTNRAGNTIYF	TGTGCCACCAGCACTAACAGGGCTGGAAACACCATATATTTT
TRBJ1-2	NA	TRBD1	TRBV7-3	CASSPDRGAGYTF	TGTGCCAGCAGCCCAGACAGGGGCGCTGGCTACACCTTC
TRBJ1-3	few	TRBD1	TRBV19	CASSILPGQGMNTIYF	TGTGCCAGTAGTATTCTCCCGGGACAGGGGATGAACACCATATATTTT
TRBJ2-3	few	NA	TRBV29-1	CSVANGEWDTQYF	TGCAGCGTTGCGAACGGGGAATGGGATACGCAGTATTTT
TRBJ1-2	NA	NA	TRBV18	CASSLLDSENYGYTF	TGTGCCAGCTCACTCTTGGACAGCGAGAACTATGGCTACACCTTC
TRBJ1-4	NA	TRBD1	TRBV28	CASRETGTGKLFF	TGTGCCAGCAGGGAGACAGGGACGGGAAAACTGTTTTTT
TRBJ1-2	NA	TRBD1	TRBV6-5	CASSYGQGRGYTF	TGTGCCAGCAGTTACGGACAGGGACGAGGCTACACCTTC
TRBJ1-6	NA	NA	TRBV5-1	CASRRDFPANSPLHF	TGCGCCAGCAGAAGGGACTTTCCGGCTAATTCACCCCTCCACTTT
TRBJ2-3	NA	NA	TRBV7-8	CASRQMGGTSTDTQYF	TGTGCCAGCAGGCAAATGGGGGGCACTAGCACAGATACGCAGTATTTT
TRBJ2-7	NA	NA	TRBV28	CASSLSRKQNSYEQYF	TGTGCCAGCAGTTTGAGTCGAAAACAGAACTCCTACGAGCAGTACTTC
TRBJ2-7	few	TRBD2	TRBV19	CASSPYPGGYEQYF	TGTGCCAGTAGTCCCTATCCGGGGGGATACGAGCAGTACTTC
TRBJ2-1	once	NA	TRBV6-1	CASSELWGAHNEQFF	TGTGCCAGCAGTGAACTGTGGGGCGCACACAATGAGCAGTTCTTC
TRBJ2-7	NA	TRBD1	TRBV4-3	CASSQGLTGGYAYEQYF	TGCGCCAGCAGCCAAGGACTTACAGGGGGCTATGCCTACGAGCAGTACTTC
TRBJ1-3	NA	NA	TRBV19	CASSTAGNTIYF	TGTGCCAGTAGTACTGCTGGAAACACCATATATTTT
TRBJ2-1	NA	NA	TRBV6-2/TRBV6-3	CASSYRLVSDEQFF	TGTGCCAGCAGTTACCGACTAGTTTCGGATGAGCAGTTCTTC
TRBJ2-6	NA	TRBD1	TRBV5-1	CASSMDRLSSGANVLTF	TGCGCCAGCAGCATGGACAGGTTGAGCTCTGGGGCCAACGTCCTGACTTTC
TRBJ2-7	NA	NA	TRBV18	CASSKSGTAPTSYEQYF	TGTGCCAGCTCAAAATCCGGGACGGCCCCTACCTCCTACGAGCAGTACTTC
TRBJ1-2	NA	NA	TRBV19	CASRREANYGYTF	TGTGCCAGTAGAAGGGAGGCTAACTATGGCTACACCTTC
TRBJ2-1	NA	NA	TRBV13	CASSLVQWVAKSSYNEQFF	TGTGCCAGCAGCTTAGTCCAATGGGTTGCGAAGAGCTCCTACAATGAGCAGTTCTTC
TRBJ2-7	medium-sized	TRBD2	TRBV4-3	CASSQTSESSYEQYF	TGCGCCAGCAGCCAAACTAGCGAATCATCCTACGAGCAGTACTTC
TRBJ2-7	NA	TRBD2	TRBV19	CASSNGLASYEQYF	TGTGCCAGTAGTAATGGACTAGCGTCCTACGAGCAGTACTTC
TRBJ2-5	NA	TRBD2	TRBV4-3	CASSQDLGLGGAQYF	TGCGCCAGCAGCCAAGATTTGGGACTGGGAGGGGCCCAGTACTTC
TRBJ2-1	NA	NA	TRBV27	CASRKGGSYNEQFF	TGTGCCAGCAGAAAGGGAGGCTCCTACAATGAGCAGTTCTTC
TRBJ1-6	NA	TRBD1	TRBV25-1	CASSDPDRVRGSPLHF	TGTGCCAGCAGTGATCCCGACAGGGTTAGGGGTTCACCCCTCCACTTT
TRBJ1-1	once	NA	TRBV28	CASSSEGKDTEAFF	TGTGCCAGCAGTTCCGAGGGGAAAGACACTGAAGCTTTCTTT
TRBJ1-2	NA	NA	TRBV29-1	CSALKTGNYGYTF	TGCAGCGCCCTTAAAACAGGGAACTATGGCTACACCTTC
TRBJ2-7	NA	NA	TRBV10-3	CAISEKRILHEQYF	TGTGCCATCAGTGAGAAGCGGATTCTCCACGAGCAGTACTTC
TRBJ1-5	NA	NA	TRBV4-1	CASSQYLSNQPQHF	TGCGCCAGCAGCCAGTACCTTAGCAATCAGCCCCAGCATTTT